A single sample is the source of the 2 T cell receptor beta chains below, sequenced in a study of read filtering for tumor transcriptome and immune sequencing. From about 0.4 ug of RNA, a library with molecular barcoded alpha/delta and beta/gamma adaptors was made. MiXCR was run by TCRdb on the reads, yielding one entry per CDR3 protein. The data contain 50,000 or so distinct CDR3 sequences, roughly a fifth of them seen just once; the ten biggest clones take up 15%. The material sequenced was a population of CD138-negative cells sorted from bone marrow. The receptors come from a donor at least 40 years old with multiple myeloma.

This clonotype was seen ten or more times. The chain carries TRBV20-1 and TRBJ2-7, with 9 bases matching TRBD1. Germline CDR1 reads DFQATT; CDR2 reads SNEGSKA (reference sequence). After removal of 6 bases from V and 6 bases from J, the junction contained 9 bases not matched to a gene. The CDR3 totals 13 residues. CDR3 nucleotides: TGCAGTGCGCGGGACAGGGCGGGCCCCGAGCAGTACTTC. Protein product: CSARDRAGPEQYF.

The table lists this clonotype with many counts. This chain links TRBV6-2 or TRBV6-3 with TRBJ2-4, with 7 bases matching TRBD2. This CDR3 has 13 residues. V shed 2 bases, J shed 8 bases, and the junction held 3 bases outside the gene matches. Germline CDR1 is MNHEY and CDR2 is SVGEGT. The CDR3: CASSYEGGYIQYF. CDR3 nucleotide sequence: TGTGCCAGCAGTTACGAGGGAGGGTACATTCAGTACTTC.